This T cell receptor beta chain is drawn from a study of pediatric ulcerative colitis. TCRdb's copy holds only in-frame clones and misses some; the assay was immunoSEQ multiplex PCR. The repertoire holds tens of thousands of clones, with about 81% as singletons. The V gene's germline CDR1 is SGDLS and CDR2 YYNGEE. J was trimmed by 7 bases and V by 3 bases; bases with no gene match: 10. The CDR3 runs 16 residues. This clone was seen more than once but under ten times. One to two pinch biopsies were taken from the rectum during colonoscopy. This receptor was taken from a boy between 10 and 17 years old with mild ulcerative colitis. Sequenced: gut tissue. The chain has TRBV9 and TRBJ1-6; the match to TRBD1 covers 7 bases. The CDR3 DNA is TGTGCCAGCAGCGAAACAGGGGAGAGTCGGAATTCACCCCTCCACTTT. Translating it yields CASSETGESRNSPLHF.